This T cell receptor (beta chain) was found in a study of Graves' ophthalmopathy and Graves' hyperthyroidism. In the study overall: Stable hyperthyroidism was defined by absence of ophthalmopathy within 18 months of follow-up.

Germline V CDR1 and CDR2: SQVTM, ANQGSEA. This CDR3 is 14 amino acids long. V gave up 6 bases and J gave up 5 bases; unmatched junction bases: 11. Excluded were patients with other autoimmune diseases, uncontrolled infections, pregnancy or lactation. Diagnosis used clinical symptoms, serum thyroxine, TRAb, thyroid ultrasound and orbital computed tomography. Researchers took RNA transcripts and amplified TCR beta CDR3 regions from them. A first-round RT-PCR used HTBI primers, followed by a second-round multiplex PCR. Using its own MiXCR run on the multiplex PCR reads, TCRdb lists one record per CDR3 protein. The sample holds about 600,000 distinct CDR3 sequences; under 45% are singletons and the top ten take over 3.5%.

The sequence was obtained from an adult man with Graves' hyperthyroidism. The sample taken for sequencing was peripheral blood or thyroid tissue (not recorded which). This chain connects TRBV29-1 to TRBJ2-3, with TRBD2 matching 7 bases. CDR3 nucleotide sequence: TGCAGCGTGTATGGCGGGAGAGGTGTAGATACGCAGTATTTT. Translated: CSVYGGRGVDTQYF.